This T cell receptor beta chain derives from a study of PD-L1 blockade in urothelial cancer. Looking at the study overall: The year 2014 saw patients start atezolizumab, 1,200 mg intravenously every 3 weeks. Patients arrived having already received 0 to 3 prior chemotherapy regimens.

Germline V gene data show CDR1 as MNHEY and CDR2 as SVGAGI. CDR3 length: 15 residues. J was trimmed by 5 bases and V by 2 bases; bases with no gene match: 6. Using immunoSEQ multiplex PCR, the repertoire was profiled, and TCRdb retains in-frame clones only, with some absent. This repertoire shows 55,000 to 85,000 clones, less than 90% found once; its top ten account for approximately 10%. Time point denoted: pretreatment peripheral blood. Urothelial carcinoma, locally advanced or metastatic, affected the patients. This receptor was taken from a woman aged 70-85 years with urothelial cancer. The sequenced sample was PBMCs, obtained around atezolizumab (anti-PD-L1) treatment. This chain joins TRBV6-5 and TRBJ1-1; TRBD1 aligns across 9 bases. The chain's CDR3 is CASSYQDRGGTEAFF. DNA of the CDR3: TGTGCCAGCAGTTACCAGGACAGGGGTGGAACTGAAGCTTTCTTT.